This entry concerns a single T cell receptor (beta chain). Its antigen is not identified. TCRdb's table, derived via immunoSEQ multiplex PCR, lists solely in-frame clones and lacks some. The sample lists about 160,000 clones; 93% were seen once. V was trimmed by 4 bases and J by 9 bases, leaving 18 bases between them. The CDR3 loop spans 14 amino acids. Germline V gives CDR1 LGHNA, CDR2 YNFKEQ. This sample stems from a study of T cell responses to AZD1222 COVID-19 vaccine. Overall study context: Second-dose timings of about 4 or about 12 weeks were pooled.

Study-wide results and caveats: Baseline serostatus was positive in only a handful of AZD1222 recipients.

This TCR was sampled from an adult in good health. The sample consisted of peripheral blood, taken on day 0 of AZD1222 vaccination. The chain combines TRBV4-2 with TRBJ2-5; D might be TRBD2 (5 bases). The CDR3 is CASSPPGELTAQYF. CDR3 sequence (DNA): TGTGCCAGCAGCCCCCCCGGGGAGTTAACTGCCCAGTACTTC.